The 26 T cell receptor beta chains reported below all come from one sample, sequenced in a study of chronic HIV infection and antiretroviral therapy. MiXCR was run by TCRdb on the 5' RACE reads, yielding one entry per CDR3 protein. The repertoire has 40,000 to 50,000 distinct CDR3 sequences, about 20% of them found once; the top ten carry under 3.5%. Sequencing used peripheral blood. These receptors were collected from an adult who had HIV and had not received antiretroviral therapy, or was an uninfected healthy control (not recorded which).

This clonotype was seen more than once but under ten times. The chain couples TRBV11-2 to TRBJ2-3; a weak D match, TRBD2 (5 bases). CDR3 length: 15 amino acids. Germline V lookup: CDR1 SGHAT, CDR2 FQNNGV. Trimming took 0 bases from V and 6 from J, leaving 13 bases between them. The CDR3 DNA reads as TGTGCCAGCAGCTTAGAAGGCACTCGCGGGGATACGCAGTATTTT. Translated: CASSLEGTRGDTQYF.

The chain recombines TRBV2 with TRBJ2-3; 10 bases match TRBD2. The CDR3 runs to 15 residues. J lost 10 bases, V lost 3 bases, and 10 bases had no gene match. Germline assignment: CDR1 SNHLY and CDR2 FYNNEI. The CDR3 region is CASSDSSSGSVSQYF. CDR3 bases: TGTGCCAGCAGTGATTCGTCTAGCGGGAGTGTTTCGCAGTATTTT.

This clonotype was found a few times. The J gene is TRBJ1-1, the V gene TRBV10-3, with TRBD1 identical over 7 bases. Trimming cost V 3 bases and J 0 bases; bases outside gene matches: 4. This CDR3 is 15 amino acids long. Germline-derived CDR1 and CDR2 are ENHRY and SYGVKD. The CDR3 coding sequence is TGTGCCATCAGTGATGGGGGACAGCTGAACACTGAAGCTTTCTTT. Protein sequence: CAISDGGQLNTEAFF.

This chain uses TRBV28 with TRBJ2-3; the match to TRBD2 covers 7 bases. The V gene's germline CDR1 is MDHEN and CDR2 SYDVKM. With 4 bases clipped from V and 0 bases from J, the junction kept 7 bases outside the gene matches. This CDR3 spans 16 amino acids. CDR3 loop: CASSSPRGDSTDTQYF. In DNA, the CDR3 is TGTGCCAGCAGTTCCCCCCGGGGGGATAGCACAGATACGCAGTATTTT.

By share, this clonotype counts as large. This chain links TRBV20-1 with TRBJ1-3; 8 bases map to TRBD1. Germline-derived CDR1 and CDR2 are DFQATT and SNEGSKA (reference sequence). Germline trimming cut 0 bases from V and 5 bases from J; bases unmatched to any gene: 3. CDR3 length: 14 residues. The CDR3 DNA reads TGCAGTGCTAGAGACGGACAGGGTAGAAACACCATATATTTT. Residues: CSARDGQGRNTIYF.

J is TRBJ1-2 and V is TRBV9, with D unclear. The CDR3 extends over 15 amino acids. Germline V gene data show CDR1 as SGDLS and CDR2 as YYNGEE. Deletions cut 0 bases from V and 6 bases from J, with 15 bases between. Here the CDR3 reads CASSVEEGNWDGYTF. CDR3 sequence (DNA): TGTGCCAGCAGCGTAGAGGAGGGTAACTGGGATGGCTACACCTTC.

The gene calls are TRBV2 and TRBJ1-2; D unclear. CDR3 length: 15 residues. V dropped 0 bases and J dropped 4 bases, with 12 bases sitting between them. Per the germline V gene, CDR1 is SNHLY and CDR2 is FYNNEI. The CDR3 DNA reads TGTGCCAGCAGTGAAGCGGAAGGGCTATTCTATGGCTACACCTTC. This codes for CASSEAEGLFYGYTF.

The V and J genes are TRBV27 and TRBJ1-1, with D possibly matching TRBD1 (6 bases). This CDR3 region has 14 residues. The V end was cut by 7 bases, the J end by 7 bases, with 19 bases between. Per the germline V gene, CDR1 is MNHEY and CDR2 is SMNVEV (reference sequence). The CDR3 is CASTRGALGFEAFF. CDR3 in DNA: TGTGCCAGCACCCGGGGGGCCTTGGGTTTTGAAGCTTTCTTT.

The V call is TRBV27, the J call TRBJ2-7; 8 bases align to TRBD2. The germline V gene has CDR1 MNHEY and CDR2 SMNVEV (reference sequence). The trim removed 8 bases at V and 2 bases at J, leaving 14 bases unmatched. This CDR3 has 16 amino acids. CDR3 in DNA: TGTGCCAGCGCAGAGCCCGAGCGGGAGCGCACCTACGAGCAGTACTTC. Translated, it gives CASAEPERERTYEQYF.

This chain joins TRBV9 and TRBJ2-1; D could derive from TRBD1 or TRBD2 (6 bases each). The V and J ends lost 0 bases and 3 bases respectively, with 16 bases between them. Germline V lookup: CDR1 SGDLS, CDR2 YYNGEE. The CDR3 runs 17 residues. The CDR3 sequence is CASSVDPPGADYNEQFF. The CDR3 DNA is TGTGCCAGCAGCGTAGATCCCCCGGGGGCTGACTACAATGAGCAGTTCTTC.

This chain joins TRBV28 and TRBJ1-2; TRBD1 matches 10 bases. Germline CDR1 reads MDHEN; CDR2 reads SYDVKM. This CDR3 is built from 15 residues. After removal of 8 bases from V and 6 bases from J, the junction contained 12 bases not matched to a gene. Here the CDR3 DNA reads TGTGCCAGCTTTCCTCCGGGACAGGGGAACGATGGCTACACCTTC. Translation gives CASFPPGQGNDGYTF.

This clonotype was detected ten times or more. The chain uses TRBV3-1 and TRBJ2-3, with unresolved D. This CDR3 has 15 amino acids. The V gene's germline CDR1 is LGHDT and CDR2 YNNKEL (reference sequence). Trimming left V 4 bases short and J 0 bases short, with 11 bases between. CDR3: CASSLWSTSTDTQYF. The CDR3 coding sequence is TGTGCCAGCAGCCTTTGGTCGACTAGCACAGATACGCAGTATTTT.

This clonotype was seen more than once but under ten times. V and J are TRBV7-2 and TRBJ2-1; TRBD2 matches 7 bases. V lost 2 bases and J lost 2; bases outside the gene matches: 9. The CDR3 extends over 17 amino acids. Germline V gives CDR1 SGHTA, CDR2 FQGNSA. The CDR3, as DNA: TGTGCCAGCAGCTTAATCGCGGGAGCACTTCCCTACAATGAGCAGTTCTTC. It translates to CASSLIAGALPYNEQFF.

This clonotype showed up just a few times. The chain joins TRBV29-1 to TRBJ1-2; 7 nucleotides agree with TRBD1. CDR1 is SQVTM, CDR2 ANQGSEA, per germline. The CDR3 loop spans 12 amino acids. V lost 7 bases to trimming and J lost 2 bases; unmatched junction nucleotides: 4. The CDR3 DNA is TGCAGCGCGGGACAGACAAACTATGGCTACACCTTC. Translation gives CSAGQTNYGYTF. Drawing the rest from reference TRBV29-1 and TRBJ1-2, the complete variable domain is SAVISQKPSRDICQRGTSLTIQCQVDSQVTMMFWYRQQPGQSLTLIATANQGSEATYESGFVIDKFPISRPNLTFSTLTVSNMSPEDSSIYLCSAGQTNYGYTFGSGTRLTVV.

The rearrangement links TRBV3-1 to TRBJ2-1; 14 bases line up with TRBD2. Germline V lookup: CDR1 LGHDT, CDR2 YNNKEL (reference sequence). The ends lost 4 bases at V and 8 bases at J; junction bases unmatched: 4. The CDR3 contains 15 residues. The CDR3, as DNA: TGTGCCAGCAGCCCGACTAGCGGGAGGGCGCATGAGCAGTTCTTC. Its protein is CASSPTSGRAHEQFF.

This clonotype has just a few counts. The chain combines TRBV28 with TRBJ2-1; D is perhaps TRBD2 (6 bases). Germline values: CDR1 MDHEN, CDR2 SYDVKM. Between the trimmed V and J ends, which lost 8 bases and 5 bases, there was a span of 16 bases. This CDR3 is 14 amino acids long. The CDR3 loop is CASVPLSGDNEQFF. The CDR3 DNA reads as TGTGCCAGCGTCCCTCTATCGGGGGACAATGAGCAGTTCTTC. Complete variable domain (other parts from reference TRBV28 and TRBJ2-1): DVKVTQSSRYLVKRTGEKVFLECVQDMDHENMFWYRQDPGLGLRLIYFSYDVKMKEKGDIPEGYSVSREKKERFSLILESASTNQTSMYLCASVPLSGDNEQFFGPGTRLTVL.

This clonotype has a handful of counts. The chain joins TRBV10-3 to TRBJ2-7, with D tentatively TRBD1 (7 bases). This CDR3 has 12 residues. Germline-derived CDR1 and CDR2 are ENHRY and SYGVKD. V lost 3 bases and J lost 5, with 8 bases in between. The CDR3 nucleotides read TGTGCCATCAGTGACAGGGGGGACGAGCAGTACTTC. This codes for CAISDRGDEQYF.

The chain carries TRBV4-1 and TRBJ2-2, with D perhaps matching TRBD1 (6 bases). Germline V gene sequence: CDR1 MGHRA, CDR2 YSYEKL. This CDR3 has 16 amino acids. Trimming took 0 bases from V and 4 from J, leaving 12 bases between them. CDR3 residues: CASSQDWTASTGELFF. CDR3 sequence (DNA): TGCGCCAGCAGCCAAGATTGGACAGCCTCCACCGGGGAGCTGTTTTTT.

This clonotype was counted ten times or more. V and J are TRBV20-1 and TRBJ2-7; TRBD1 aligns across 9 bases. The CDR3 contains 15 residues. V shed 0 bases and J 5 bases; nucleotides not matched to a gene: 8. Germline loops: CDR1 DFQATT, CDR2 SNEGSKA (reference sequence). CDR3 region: CSARDPGQGHHEQYF. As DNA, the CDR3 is TGCAGTGCTAGAGATCCGGGACAGGGACACCACGAGCAGTACTTC.

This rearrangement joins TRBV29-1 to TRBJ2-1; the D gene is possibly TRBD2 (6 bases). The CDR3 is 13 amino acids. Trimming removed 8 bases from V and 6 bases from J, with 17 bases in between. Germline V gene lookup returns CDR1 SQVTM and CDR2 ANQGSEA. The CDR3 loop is CSWGRTAGNEQFF. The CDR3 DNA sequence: TGCAGCTGGGGACGTACAGCGGGCAATGAGCAGTTCTTC.

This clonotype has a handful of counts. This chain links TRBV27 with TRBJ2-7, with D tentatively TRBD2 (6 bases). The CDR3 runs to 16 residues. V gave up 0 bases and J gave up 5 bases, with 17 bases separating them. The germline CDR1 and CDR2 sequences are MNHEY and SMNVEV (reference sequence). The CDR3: CASSLSYRQGGDEQYF. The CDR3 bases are TGTGCCAGCAGTTTATCTTACAGGCAGGGAGGTGACGAGCAGTACTTC.

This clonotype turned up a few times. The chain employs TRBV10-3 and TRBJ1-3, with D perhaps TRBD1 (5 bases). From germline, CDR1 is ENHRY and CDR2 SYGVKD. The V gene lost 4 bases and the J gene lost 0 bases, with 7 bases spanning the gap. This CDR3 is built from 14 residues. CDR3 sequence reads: CAISAGSSGNTIYF. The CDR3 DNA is TGTGCCATCAGTGCAGGGAGCTCTGGAAACACCATATATTTT.

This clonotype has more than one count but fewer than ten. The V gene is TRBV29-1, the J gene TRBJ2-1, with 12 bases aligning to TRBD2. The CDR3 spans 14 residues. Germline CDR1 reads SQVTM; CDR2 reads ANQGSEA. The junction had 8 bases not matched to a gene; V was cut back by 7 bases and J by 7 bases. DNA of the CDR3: TGCAGCGGTGGACTAGCGGGAATAGTAAATGAGCAGTTCTTC. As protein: CSGGLAGIVNEQFF.

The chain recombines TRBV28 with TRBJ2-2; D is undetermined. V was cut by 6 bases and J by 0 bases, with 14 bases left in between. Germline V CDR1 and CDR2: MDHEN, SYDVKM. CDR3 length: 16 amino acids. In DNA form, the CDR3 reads TGTGCCAGCAGAGCCTTCCCCGGCGCGAACACCGGGGAGCTGTTTTTT. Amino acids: CASRAFPGANTGELFF.

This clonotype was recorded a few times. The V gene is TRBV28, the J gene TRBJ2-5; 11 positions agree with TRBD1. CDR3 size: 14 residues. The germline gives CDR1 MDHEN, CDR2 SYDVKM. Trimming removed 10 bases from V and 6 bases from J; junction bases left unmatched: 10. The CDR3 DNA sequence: TGTGCCACCAAACTCGGGACAGGGGGGCAGACCCAGTACTTC. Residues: CATKLGTGGQTQYF. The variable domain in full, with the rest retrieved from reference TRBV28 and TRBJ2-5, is DVKVTQSSRYLVKRTGEKVFLECVQDMDHENMFWYRQDPGLGLRLIYFSYDVKMKEKGDIPEGYSVSREKKERFSLILESASTNQTSMYLCATKLGTGGQTQYFGPGTRLLVL.

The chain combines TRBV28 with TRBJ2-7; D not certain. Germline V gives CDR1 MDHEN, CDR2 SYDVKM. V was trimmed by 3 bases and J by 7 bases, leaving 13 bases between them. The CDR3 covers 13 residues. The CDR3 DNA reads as TGTGCCAGCAGTTTCCTAGGGTCGCGAGAGCAGTACTTC. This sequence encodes CASSFLGSREQYF.